The 15 T cell receptor beta chains listed next were all sequenced from one sample in a study of T cell changes during pregnancy in multiple sclerosis. This table comes from immunoSEQ multiplex PCR, and its TCRdb copy is limited to in-frame clones, with some not included. The sample contains tens of thousands of clones, about nine tenths of which appear only once. The source was peripheral blood, collected in the second trimester of pregnancy. All receptors come from a female donor with multiple sclerosis, enrolled in a pregnancy study.

The chain carries TRBV18 and TRBJ1-5; D is possibly TRBD1 (6 bases). Germline V lookup: CDR1 KGHSH, CDR2 LQKENI. V was cut by 2 bases and J by 5 bases, with 22 bases left in between. CDR3 size: 18 residues. CDR3 in DNA: TGTGCCAGCTCACCAGTTCGACAGGACGGATACTCTTATCAGCCCCAGCATTTT. Encoded protein: CASSPVRQDGYSYQPQHF. The whole variable domain, filled in from reference TRBV18 and TRBJ1-5, reads NAGVMQNPRHLVRRRGQEARLRCSPMKGHSHVYWYRQLPEEGLKFMVYLQKENIIDESGMPKERFSAEFPKEGPSILRIQQVVRGDSAAYFCASSPVRQDGYSYQPQHFGDGTRLSIL.

The chain recombines TRBV7-6 with TRBJ2-3; 8 bases map to TRBD2. The ends lost 5 bases at V and 6 bases at J; junction bases unmatched: 13. CDR3 length equals 16 residues. The germline V gene encodes CDR1 SGHVS and CDR2 FNYEAQ. The CDR3 bases are TGTGCCAGCAGCCCGCTCGGCGGGGGGTTGGCCGATACGCAGTATTTT. Residues: CASSPLGGGLADTQYF. The complete variable domain, with remaining parts taken from reference TRBV7-6 and TRBJ2-3, reads GAGVSQSPRYKVTKRGQDVALRCDPISGHVSLYWYRQALGQGPEFLTYFNYEAQQDKSGLPNDRFSAERPEGSISTLTIQRTEQRDSAMYRCASSPLGGGLADTQYFGPGTRLTVL.

The rearrangement uses TRBV6-6 and TRBJ2-7; 9 nucleotides line up with TRBD1. Germline V gene lookup returns CDR1 MNHNY and CDR2 SVGAGI (reference sequence). The CDR3 contains 16 residues. V was clipped by 0 bases and J by 5 bases; unmatched bases: 8. CDR3 sequence: CASSYSPGTGLDEQYF. CDR3 bases: TGTGCCAGCAGTTACTCTCCCGGGACAGGGCTCGACGAGCAGTACTTC.

The rearrangement joins TRBV6-5 to TRBJ1-2; 11 bases fit TRBD1. Germline-derived CDR1 and CDR2 are MNHEY and SVGAGI. The CDR3 runs to 15 residues. The J segment lost 7 bases and the V segment lost 4 bases, leaving 8 bases of the junction unmatched. The CDR3 DNA is TGTGCCAGCAGTTCACCGGGACAGGGGGTCGGTGGCTACACCTTC. Its translation is CASSSPGQGVGGYTF.

This chain joins TRBV5-4 and TRBJ1-1; the D is unclear. V was clipped by 2 bases and J by 3 bases, with 5 bases between them. CDR1 and CDR2 (germline): SGHNT, YYREEE (reference sequence). This CDR3 contains 12 residues. CDR3 DNA sequence: TGTGCCAGCAGCTTCCGGGACACTGAAGCTTTCTTT. Residues: CASSFRDTEAFF.

J is TRBJ1-5 and V is TRBV7-8; TRBD1 might be the D (5 bases). The CDR3 is 16 amino acids. The V gene's germline CDR1 is SGHVS and CDR2 FQNEAQ. V gave up 4 bases and J gave up 2 bases, with 15 bases separating them. The CDR3 reads CASSSVGGGGNQPQHF. DNA of the CDR3: TGTGCCAGCAGCTCCGTCGGCGGGGGTGGCAATCAGCCCCAGCATTTT.

This sequence joins TRBV10-3 and TRBJ1-1; possibly TRBD1 for D (5 bases). CDR3 size: 14 residues. Germline V gene sequence: CDR1 ENHRY, CDR2 SYGVKD. Trimming cost V 3 bases and J 3 bases, with 11 bases left between them. The CDR3 sequence: CAISDVREDTEAFF. The CDR3 DNA is TGTGCCATCAGTGACGTCAGGGAGGACACTGAAGCTTTCTTT.

This chain connects TRBV14 to TRBJ1-5, with D hard to call. Germline CDR1 and CDR2: SGHDN and FVKESK. The CDR3 is 17 amino acids. V lost 0 bases, J lost 0 bases, and 12 bases lay in between. CDR3 coding DNA: TGTGCCAGCAGCCAAGATCTGCCGGGAAGTAGCAATCAGCCCCAGCATTTT. Its protein product is CASSQDLPGSSNQPQHF.

V is TRBV27 and J is TRBJ1-2; the D is unclear. CDR1 is MNHEY, CDR2 SMNVEV, per germline (reference sequence). This CDR3 has 15 residues. V lost 8 bases, J lost 2 bases, and 18 bases lay in between. The DNA of the CDR3 is TGTGCCAGCCAGGATCTCGGCTCGGGAAACTATGGCTACACCTTC. Protein product: CASQDLGSGNYGYTF.

This clone was observed a handful of times. V usage is TRBV5-1 and J usage is TRBJ1-2; possibly TRBD1 for D (5 bases). Germline CDR1 SGHRS, CDR2 YFSETQ. V was cut by 2 bases and J by 7 bases, with 12 bases left in between. CDR3 size: 13 residues. The CDR3 sequence is CASSFTGGGGYTF. CDR3 coding DNA: TGCGCCAGCAGCTTTACCGGGGGGGGTGGCTACACCTTC.

The V gene is TRBV10-3, the J gene TRBJ1-1, with TRBD1 identical over 9 bases. Germline CDR1 ENHRY, CDR2 SYGVKD. The J segment lost 3 bases and the V segment lost 10 bases, leaving 6 bases of the junction unmatched. The CDR3 has 13 amino acids. CDR3 nucleotide sequence: TGTGCCAGCCGGACAGGGGAGGACACTGAAGCTTTCTTT. Its translation: CASRTGEDTEAFF.

This clone was picked up one time. J is TRBJ2-1 and V is TRBV21-1; TRBD2 reflects the table's D call only, with no check against the DNA. TRBV21-1 has pseudogene status. The CDR3 extends over 17 amino acids. CDR3 nucleotide sequence: TGTGCCAGCAGCACGAAGTATGGCGGGGGGCTCTCGGATGAGCAGTTCTTC. Encoded protein: CASSTKYGGGLSDEQFF.

The chain couples TRBV5-6 to TRBJ1-2, with 10 bases matching TRBD1. V shed 6 bases, J shed 6 bases, and the junction held 17 bases outside the gene matches. CDR1 and CDR2 (germline): SGHDT, YYEEEE. The CDR3 loop spans 17 amino acids. CDR3 protein: CASNILGPGQGFDGYTF. CDR3 nucleotide sequence: TGTGCCAGCAATATTCTCGGTCCGGGACAGGGGTTTGATGGCTACACCTTC.

The V call is TRBV4-2, the J call TRBJ1-2; D may be TRBD1 (6 bases). Germline-derived CDR1 and CDR2 are LGHNA and YNFKEQ. V lost 1 base and J 4 bases, leaving 13 bases between the germline ends. The CDR3 has 15 amino acids. In nucleotides, the CDR3 is TGTGCCAGCAGCCAAGTATCAGGGGCCAGCTATGGCTACACCTTC. The encoded protein is CASSQVSGASYGYTF.

This clone was seen a single time. V is TRBV2 and J is TRBJ1-6, with D perhaps matching TRBD1 (6 bases). Germline V gene data show CDR1 as SNHLY and CDR2 as FYNNEI. V lost 4 bases and J lost 9, with 10 bases in between. The CDR3 covers 13 residues. CDR3 DNA sequence: TGTGCCAGCAGTGTGGGGGCGATTTCACCCCTCCACTTT. Translating gives CASSVGAISPLHF.